This T cell receptor (beta chain) was documented in a study of blood T cell repertoires in COVID-19. TCRdb's table, derived via immunoSEQ multiplex PCR, lists solely in-frame clones and lacks some. The repertoire holds 100,000 or so clones, with around 85% as singletons. The CDR3 is made up of 14 amino acids. From germline, CDR1 is SGHTA and CDR2 FQGNSA. V shed 5 bases, J shed 3 bases, and the junction held 4 bases outside the gene matches. The chain combines TRBV7-2 with TRBJ1-2; TRBD1 matches at 9 bases. Sequencing was carried out using peripheral blood. The TCR was taken from an older woman with active or convalescent COVID-19. The CDR3 loop is CASSTDRGDYGYTF. CDR3 bases: TGTGCCAGCAGCACGGACAGGGGAGACTATGGCTACACCTTC.